The 3 T cell receptor beta chains below were found in one sample sequenced in a study of cytomegalovirus exposure and HLA in healthy donors. Primers included in the PCR were 60 Vbeta and 13 Jbeta primers. Libraries were prepared by immunoSEQ multiplex PCR; TCRdb keeps only in-frame clonotypes and omits some of them. Reported are just over 50,000 clones; the ten largest clones contain roughly 12%. What was sequenced was PBMCs. The receptor source for this set is a woman aged 55-70 years in good health and CMV-seropositive.

With respect to this clone: At one end, the junction sequence differs from germline, possibly due to a read error. V is TRBV7-9 and J is TRBJ1-1, with TRBD1 identical over 7 bases. CDR1 and CDR2 from the germline V gene are SEHNR and FQNEAQ (reference sequence). This CDR3 region has 14 residues. As DNA, the CDR3 is TGTGCCAGCAGCTTTGAGGGGGCGGACACTGAAGATTTCTTT. Translating it yields CASSFEGADTEDFF.

This chain links TRBV19 with TRBJ2-1; TRBD2 agrees at 11 bases. V trimming: 10 bases; J trimming: 3 bases; junction bases outside the gene matches: 14. The CDR3 has 17 residues. The germline CDR1 and CDR2 sequences are LNHDA and SQIVND (reference sequence). The CDR3: CAIARTSGSGGYNEQFF. As DNA, the CDR3 is TGTGCCATCGCCCGGACTAGCGGGTCGGGCGGCTACAATGAGCAGTTCTTC.

This sequence joins TRBV10-3 and TRBJ1-2, with 10 bases matching TRBD1. Looked up from germline, CDR1 is ENHRY and CDR2 is SYGVKD. The length of the CDR3 is 14 residues. The ends lost 6 bases at V and 8 bases at J; junction bases unmatched: 9. The CDR3, as DNA: TGTGCCATCAGACCCCGGGACAGGGGAAACGGCTACACCTTC. Residues: CAIRPRDRGNGYTF.